One sample yielded the 5 T cell receptor beta chains listed below, sequenced in a study of Ad26.COV2.S vaccination and SARS-CoV-2 variants. The treatment: 19 received Ad26.COV2.S at low or high dose, single or two shots; roughly five received placebo; per-sample allocation not given. Each sample was drawn 63 days after the first injection (of vaccine or placebo). The repertoire was sequenced with immunoSEQ multiplex PCR; TCRdb's copy has only in-frame clones and lacks some. The sample records a few hundred thousand clones, more than 75% being singletons. This specimen consisted of peripheral blood, obtained in a trial of Ad26.COV2.S vaccine versus placebo. These receptors were collected from a person between 18 and 60 years old who received the Ad26.COV2.S COVID-19 vaccine or a placebo.

With respect to this clone: Within the sample, other DNA sequences also encode this same CDR3. The chain combines TRBV11-1 with TRBJ1-2, with 9 bases aligning to TRBD1. The CDR3 is made up of 13 amino acids. V dropped 5 bases and J dropped 6; count of bases not matched to a gene: 4. The V gene's germline CDR1 is SGHAT and CDR2 FQDESV (reference sequence). The CDR3: CASSPRTGDGYTF. CDR3 coding DNA: TGTGCCAGCAGCCCTCGGACAGGGGATGGCTACACCTTC.

The V gene is TRBV19, the J gene TRBJ2-7, with 9 bases that match TRBD1. After removal of 0 bases from V and 5 bases from J, the junction contained 11 bases not matched to a gene. The V gene's germline CDR1 is LNHDA and CDR2 SQIVND (reference sequence). This CDR3 spans 17 amino acids. CDR3 sequence reads: CASSIEVDRGEAHEQYF. DNA for the CDR3: TGTGCCAGTAGTATAGAGGTGGACAGGGGAGAGGCTCACGAGCAGTACTTC.

The chain carries TRBV30 and TRBJ2-5, with 7 bases fitting TRBD1. Germline lookup yields CDR1 GTSNPN and CDR2 SVGIG (reference sequence). V was clipped by 7 bases and J by 5 bases; unmatched bases: 10. The CDR3 runs 13 residues. CDR3 amino acids: CALSRDSRETQYF. CDR3 in DNA: TGTGCCTTATCCCGGGACAGTAGGGAGACCCAGTACTTC. Full variable domain (rest looked up from reference TRBV30 and TRBJ2-5): SQTIHQWPATLVQPVGSPLSLECTVEGTSNPNLYWYRQAAGRGLQLLFYSVGIGQISSEVPQNLSASRPQDRQFILSSKKLLLSDSGFYLCALSRDSRETQYFGPGTRLLVL.

The rearrangement joins TRBV6-5 to TRBJ1-6, with D possibly matching TRBD1 (5 bases). The CDR3 totals 14 residues. The V and J ends lost 2 bases and 10 bases respectively, with 12 bases between them. The V gene's germline CDR1 is MNHEY and CDR2 SVGAGI. CDR3 amino acids: CASSYRGGDSPLHF. CDR3 bases: TGTGCCAGCAGTTACCGGGGCGGAGACTCACCCCTCCACTTT.

This chain connects TRBV4-1 to TRBJ1-3; 9 positions agree with TRBD1. In germline, CDR1 is MGHRA, CDR2 YSYEKL. V trimming: 4 bases; J trimming: 0 bases; junction bases outside the gene matches: 13. CDR3 length equals 19 residues. The CDR3 here is CASSPVGTGLVSSGNTIYF. CDR3 DNA sequence: TGCGCCAGCAGCCCAGTCGGGACAGGGCTCGTCAGCTCTGGAAACACCATATATTTT.